The 25 T cell receptor beta chains below all came from one sample that was sequenced in a study of cytomegalovirus exposure and HLA in healthy donors. This PCR relied on a set of 60 Vbeta primers and 13 Jbeta primers. Only in-frame clones appear in the TCRdb table, and some are missing; sequencing was by immunoSEQ multiplex PCR. Found here are approximately 140,000 clones, approximately 80% of them singletons; the top ten hold around 1.2%. Specimen: PBMCs. Receptors originate from a girl aged 2-9 years in good health and CMV-seronegative.

The chain carries TRBV29-1 and TRBJ2-3; tentatively, D is TRBD1 (6 bases). The CDR3 is made up of 18 amino acids. Germline V gives CDR1 SQVTM, CDR2 ANQGSEA. V was trimmed by 4 bases and J by 0 bases, leaving 23 bases between them. The CDR3 sequence: CSVGGTGSELLSTDTQYF. The CDR3 nucleotides read TGCAGCGTTGGGGGAACAGGGAGCGAACTACTTAGCACAGATACGCAGTATTTT.

Only a few counts were recorded for this clone. The gene calls are TRBV12-2 and TRBJ2-7; the tabulated D call, TRBD1, remains unverified against the DNA. TRBV12-2 corresponds to a pseudogene. This CDR3 has 11 residues. The CDR3 DNA sequence: TGTGCAAGTCGCTTATCACAAGAGCAGTACTTC. It specifies CASRLSQEQYF.

The gene calls are TRBV6-5 and TRBJ1-1; D is unclear. The length of the CDR3 is 13 residues. The V end was cut by 10 bases, the J end by 1 base, with 13 bases between. Germline V lookup: CDR1 MNHEY, CDR2 SVGAGI. The CDR3 sequence is CAMAGSGNTEAFF. The CDR3 nucleotides read TGTGCCATGGCGGGTAGTGGGAACACTGAAGCTTTCTTT.

As for this clone: Other nucleotide sequences from this sample produce the same CDR3. This rearrangement joins TRBV4-1 to TRBJ1-1, with D hard to call. The V and J ends lost 3 bases and 0 bases respectively, with 11 bases between them. The CDR3 covers 15 residues. Germline V lookup: CDR1 MGHRA, CDR2 YSYEKL. CDR3 sequence (DNA): TGCGCCAGCAGCCACAACTCGGTAGTGAACACTGAAGCTTTCTTT. Its protein is CASSHNSVVNTEAFF.

The rearrangement uses TRBV19 and TRBJ2-7; weak D call: TRBD2 (6 bases). The CDR3 is 13 amino acids. Trimming took 6 bases from V and 1 from J, leaving 10 bases between them. The germline gives CDR1 LNHDA, CDR2 SQIVND (reference sequence). CDR3 amino acids: CASSPGGSYEQYF. The CDR3 coding sequence is TGTGCCAGTAGCCCTGGGGGGTCCTACGAGCAGTACTTC.

The chain's CDR3 is CATSREYAGGYTF. The CDR3 DNA is TGTGCCACCAGCAGAGAGTATGCAGGTGGCTACACCTTC. This chain uses TRBV15 with TRBJ1-2; D call uncertain. V lost 0 bases, J lost 7 bases, and 9 bases lay in between. Germline CDR1 reads LNHNV; CDR2 reads YYDKDF (reference sequence). The CDR3 sequence is 13 residues long. The complete variable domain, with remaining parts taken from reference TRBV15 and TRBJ1-2, reads DAMVIQNPRYQVTQFGKPVTLSCSQTLNHNVMYWYQQKSSQAPKLLFHYYDKDFNNEADTPDNFQSRRPNTSFCFLDIRSPGLGDTAMYLCATSREYAGGYTFGSGTRLTVV.

The genes are TRBV27 and TRBJ2-5; no clear D. V lost 5 bases to trimming and J lost 5 bases, with 15 bases between them. CDR3 length equals 14 residues. Germline V gene data show CDR1 as MNHEY and CDR2 as SMNVEV (reference sequence). CDR3 sequence (DNA): TGTGCCAGCAGTACTATCACTGGTTCGGAGACCCAGTACTTC. Protein product: CASSTITGSETQYF.

The chain joins TRBV19 to TRBJ1-5; D gene ambiguous. This CDR3 has 14 amino acids. Deletions cut 3 bases from V and 2 bases from J, with 8 bases between. Germline V gene sequence: CDR1 LNHDA, CDR2 SQIVND (reference sequence). CDR3: CASSIARGNQPQHF. The CDR3 nucleotides read TGTGCCAGTAGTATTGCGAGGGGCAATCAGCCCCAGCATTTT.

For the CDR3, the DNA is TGTGCCAGCAGCTTAGCTGGCGGGAGGACGCTGGCAGATACGCAGTATTTT. Translating it yields CASSLAGGRTLADTQYF. The chain employs TRBV13 and TRBJ2-3, with 8 positions matching TRBD2. The CDR3 has 17 amino acids. CDR1 and CDR2 (germline): PRHDT, FYEKMQ (reference sequence). Trimming cost V 1 base and J 4 bases; bases outside gene matches: 10.

This clone was seen just once. The CDR3 sequence: CASSLRDRFTDTQYF. The CDR3 nucleotides read TGTGCCAGCAGCCTCCGGGACAGGTTTACAGATACGCAGTATTTT. The gene calls are TRBV4-2 and TRBJ2-3, with 8 positions matching TRBD1. This CDR3 comprises 15 residues. Germline CDR1 and CDR2: LGHNA and YNFKEQ. Unmatched junction bases numbered 6, after V lost 4 bases and J lost 3 bases.

The chain has TRBV5-1 and TRBJ1-5; D call uncertain. V was trimmed by 7 bases and J by 6 bases, leaving 14 bases between them. Per germline, CDR1 SGHRS and CDR2 YFSETQ. This CDR3 region has 13 residues. CDR3 DNA sequence: TGCGCCAGCCGAGCCTGGGAGGGTCAGCCCCAGCATTTT. Its translation: CASRAWEGQPQHF.

The V gene is TRBV23-1, the J gene TRBJ2-6, with D maybe TRBD1 (5 bases). TRBV23-1 is marked as an open reading frame, function uncertain. The CDR3 is 18 residues long. V shed 0 bases and J shed 2 bases, with 14 bases lying between them. CDR3 bases: TGCGCCAGCAGTCAATCGAACAGGTACCCGGCTGGGGCCAACGTCCTGACTTTC. Encoded protein: CASSQSNRYPAGANVLTF.

The chain recombines TRBV18 with TRBJ1-2, with no clear D. The CDR3 sequence is 13 residues long. Trimming cost V 5 bases and J 1 base, with 8 bases left between them. Germline V gives CDR1 KGHSH, CDR2 LQKENI. CDR3 protein: CASSTISNYGYTF. As DNA, the CDR3 is TGTGCCAGCTCAACTATTAGTAACTATGGCTACACCTTC.

The V call is TRBV7-3, the J call TRBJ2-7, with D tentatively TRBD2 (5 bases). V shed 1 base and J shed 5 bases, with 12 bases lying between them. Germline-derived CDR1 and CDR2 are SGHTA and FQGTGA. CDR3 length: 14 amino acids. The CDR3 nucleotides are TGTGCCAGCAGCTTAAATACGGGGATGAACGAGCAGTACTTC. Residues: CASSLNTGMNEQYF.

This chain joins TRBV6-1 and TRBJ2-5; TRBD1 matches at 8 bases. The J segment lost 2 bases and the V segment lost 6 bases, leaving 8 bases of the junction unmatched. CDR3 size: 15 residues. The germline V gene has CDR1 MNHNS and CDR2 SASEGT. The DNA for the CDR3 is TGTGCCAGCAGGAATCGACAGGGGCTACAAGAGACCCAGTACTTC. Its translation is CASRNRQGLQETQYF.

This rearrangement joins TRBV7-9 to TRBJ2-1, with D possibly TRBD2 on 5 matching bases. Looked up from germline, CDR1 is SEHNR and CDR2 is FQNEAQ (reference sequence). This CDR3 is 15 amino acids long. The V gene lost 10 bases and the J gene lost 4 bases, with 20 bases spanning the gap. The CDR3 region has the DNA TGTGCCACTCTCAACGACTGGGAGAGTTACAATGAGCAGTTCTTC. Its protein is CATLNDWESYNEQFF.

The chain links TRBV7-2 to TRBJ1-2; D gene uncertain. This CDR3 comprises 12 residues. Trimming stripped 5 bases from V and 4 bases from J, with 8 bases between. In germline, CDR1 is SGHTA, CDR2 FQGNSA. CDR3 nucleotide sequence: TGTGCCAGCAGCGCAGACATCTATGGCTACACCTTC. This codes for CASSADIYGYTF.

This chain links TRBV7-3 with TRBJ2-3; TRBD2 aligns across 8 bases. The germline V gene has CDR1 SGHTA and CDR2 FQGTGA. The CDR3 spans 15 residues. The J segment lost 4 bases and the V segment lost 3 bases, leaving 6 bases of the junction unmatched. The CDR3 reads CASSFVAGMADTQYF. As DNA, the CDR3 is TGTGCCAGCAGCTTCGTAGCGGGAATGGCAGATACGCAGTATTTT.

The V and J genes are TRBV5-6 and TRBJ1-2, with D perhaps matching TRBD1 (5 bases). Trimming pared 1 base from V and 8 bases from J, leaving 18 bases between. This CDR3 spans 15 amino acids. Germline V lookup: CDR1 SGHDT, CDR2 YYEEEE. The CDR3 DNA reads as TGTGCCAGCAGCTTGTCGGCCGGTGCGGAGGGGGGCTACACCTTC. It specifies CASSLSAGAEGGYTF.

The chain employs TRBV19 and TRBJ2-1, with TRBD1 matching over 10 bases. From germline, CDR1 is LNHDA and CDR2 SQIVND (reference sequence). The CDR3 runs to 12 residues. V dropped 6 bases and J dropped 12; count of bases not matched to a gene: 5. CDR3 residues: CASRDRGERQFF. CDR3 DNA: TGTGCCAGTAGGGACAGGGGGGAAAGGCAGTTCTTC.

This rearrangement joins TRBV6-5 to TRBJ2-7, with D possibly matching TRBD1 (5 bases). This CDR3 is 16 amino acids long. Between the trimmed V and J ends, which lost 4 bases and 0 bases, there was a span of 16 bases. Germline CDR1 and CDR2: MNHEY and SVGAGI. CDR3 sequence reads: CASSSVRQSNSYEQYF. In DNA, the CDR3 is TGTGCCAGCAGTTCCGTCCGACAGTCAAACTCCTACGAGCAGTACTTC.

This clone was observed a single time. As DNA, the CDR3 is TGCGCCAGCAGCCCGGGACAGGGGAGCTATGGCTACACCTTC. It translates to CASSPGQGSYGYTF. The rearrangement uses TRBV4-3 and TRBJ1-2; 10 positions agree with TRBD1. This CDR3 spans 14 amino acids. With 4 bases clipped from V and 4 bases from J, the junction kept 3 bases outside the gene matches. Germline CDR1 and CDR2: LGHNA and YSLEER.

The chain joins TRBV6-5 to TRBJ2-1; no definite D call. V lost 3 bases to trimming and J lost 6 bases, with 15 bases between them. Looked up from germline, CDR1 is MNHEY and CDR2 is SVGAGI. The CDR3 loop spans 15 amino acids. The CDR3 DNA is TGTGCCAGCAGTTATATGAGTGGCGGTGGCAATGAGCAGTTCTTC. This gives the protein CASSYMSGGGNEQFF.

The chain combines TRBV7-3 with TRBJ1-1; 8 nucleotides agree with TRBD1. The CDR3 is made up of 15 amino acids. Germline CDR1 and CDR2: SGHTA and FQGTGA. The J segment lost 1 base and the V segment lost 5 bases, leaving 6 bases of the junction unmatched. The CDR3: CASSRTGLGNTEAFF. The CDR3 DNA reads as TGTGCCAGCAGCCGGACAGGGCTTGGGAACACTGAAGCTTTCTTT.

This chain connects TRBV15 to TRBJ2-3; D may be TRBD2 (5 bases). The CDR3 length is 14 residues. CDR1 is LNHNV, CDR2 YYDKDF, per germline (reference sequence). V was trimmed by 0 bases and J by 7 bases, leaving 11 bases between them. CDR3 in amino acids: CATSRDRGLHTQYF. The CDR3 nucleotides read TGTGCCACCAGCAGAGATCGAGGGCTTCATACGCAGTATTTT. Full variable domain (missing parts from reference TRBV15 and TRBJ2-3): DAMVIQNPRYQVTQFGKPVTLSCSQTLNHNVMYWYQQKSSQAPKLLFHYYDKDFNNEADTPDNFQSRRPNTSFCFLDIRSPGLGDTAMYLCATSRDRGLHTQYFGPGTRLTVL.